This TCR beta chain was profiled in a study of blood T cell repertoires in COVID-19. This CDR3 has 15 residues. The germline V gene has CDR1 SEHNR and CDR2 FQNEAQ (reference sequence). V dropped 0 bases and J dropped 0; count of bases not matched to a gene: 0. Sequencing was performed with immunoSEQ multiplex PCR; in TCRdb, only in-frame clones are kept and a portion is missing. The table lists just over 300,000 clones, under 90% of them singletons. The TCR comes from a man between 25 and 39 years old who had recovered from COVID-19. The rearrangement uses TRBV7-9 and TRBJ1-1; 8 nucleotides line up with TRBD1. The sample consisted of PBMCs or T cells enriched from blood (not recorded which). The CDR3 DNA sequence: TGTGCCAGCAGCTTAGCGACAGGGGTGAACACTGAAGCTTTCTTT. Protein sequence: CASSLATGVNTEAFF.